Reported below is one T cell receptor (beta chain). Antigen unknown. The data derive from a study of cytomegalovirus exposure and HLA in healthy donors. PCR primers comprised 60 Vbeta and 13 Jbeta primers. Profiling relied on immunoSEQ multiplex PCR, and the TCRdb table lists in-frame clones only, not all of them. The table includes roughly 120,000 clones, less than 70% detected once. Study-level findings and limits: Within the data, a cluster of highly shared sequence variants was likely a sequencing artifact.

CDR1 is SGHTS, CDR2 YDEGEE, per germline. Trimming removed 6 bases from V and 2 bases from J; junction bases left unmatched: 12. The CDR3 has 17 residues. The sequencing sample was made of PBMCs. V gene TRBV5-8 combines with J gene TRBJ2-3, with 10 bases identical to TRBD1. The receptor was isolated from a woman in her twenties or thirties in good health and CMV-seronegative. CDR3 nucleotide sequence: TGTGCCAGCACCTGGGGTATAGGGACAGGGGTCACAGATACGCAGTATTTT. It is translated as CASTWGIGTGVTDTQYF.